The 12 T cell receptor beta chains listed next were all sequenced from one sample in a study of Ad26.COV2.S vaccination and SARS-CoV-2 variants. Here immunoSEQ multiplex PCR was the method, and the copy in TCRdb shows in-frame clones only, minus some. The table has about 330,000 clones, about 90% seen once; the top ten hold 4.5% to 5.5%. The treatment: roughly 20 received Ad26.COV2.S at low or high dose, single or two shots; about five received placebo; per-sample allocation not given. All samples were drawn on day 63, counting from the first vaccine or placebo injection. The sequencing here drew on peripheral blood, taken in a trial of Ad26.COV2.S vaccine versus placebo. These receptor sequences come from a person between 18 and 65 years old who received the Ad26.COV2.S COVID-19 vaccine or a placebo.

The genes are TRBV1 and TRBJ2-1; the table's TRBD2 call for D was not verified on the DNA. TRBV1 represents a pseudogene. This CDR3 comprises 16 residues. The CDR3, as DNA: TGCACCAGTGGGACTAGCGGGCCTACCACCTACAATGAGCAGTTCTTC. Amino acids: CTSGTSGPTTYNEQFF.

The chain employs TRBV19 and TRBJ2-5, with 8 nucleotides matching TRBD2. CDR1 LNHDA and CDR2 SQIVND come from the germline V gene (reference sequence). This CDR3 is built from 15 residues. V dropped 6 bases and J dropped 1; count of bases not matched to a gene: 7. CDR3 DNA sequence: TGTGCCAGTAGCAGCGCGGGGGGACCCCAAGAGACCCAGTACTTC. It encodes CASSSAGGPQETQYF. The variable domain in full, completed from reference TRBV19 and TRBJ2-5, reads DGGITQSPKYLFRKEGQNVTLSCEQNLNHDAMYWYRQDPGQGLRLIYYSQIVNDFQKGDIAEGYSVSREKKESFPLTVTSAQKNPTAFYLCASSSAGGPQETQYFGPGTRLLVL.

The rearrangement links TRBV7-2 to TRBJ2-7; 10 bases agree with TRBD2. This CDR3 contains 17 residues. The germline V gene has CDR1 SGHTA and CDR2 FQGNSA. With 5 bases clipped from V and 2 bases from J, the junction kept 12 bases outside the gene matches. In DNA, the CDR3 is TGTGCCAGCAGCCCTAGGCCCCTAGCGGGGGCTGCCTACGAGCAGTACTTC. Translating it yields CASSPRPLAGAAYEQYF.

The J gene is TRBJ1-1, the V gene TRBV6-5, with no clear D. V lost 4 bases and J lost 6, with 6 bases in between. The CDR3 is 11 residues long. The germline V gene encodes CDR1 MNHEY and CDR2 SVGAGI. The CDR3 region has the DNA TGTGCCAGCAGTTCTCGGGCTGAAGCTTTCTTT. Translation gives CASSSRAEAFF.

This clone is a singleton in its sample. V and J are TRBV19 and TRBJ1-2; maybe TRBD1 (6 bases). V lost 6 bases and J 2 bases, leaving 16 bases between the germline ends. The CDR3 extends over 15 amino acids. CDR1 LNHDA and CDR2 SQIVND come from the germline V gene (reference sequence). CDR3 region: CASSYSAGTNYGYTF. The CDR3 DNA reads TGTGCCAGTAGCTATAGCGCAGGGACAAACTATGGCTACACCTTC.

The gene calls are TRBV27 and TRBJ1-1, with 7 bases matching TRBD1. The germline CDR1 and CDR2 sequences are MNHEY and SMNVEV (reference sequence). The junction had 5 bases not matched to a gene; V was cut back by 6 bases and J by 4 bases. This CDR3 region has 13 residues. The DNA for the CDR3 is TGTGCCAGCAGACAGGGGTTCAGCACTGAAGCTTTCTTT. Translating it yields CASRQGFSTEAFF.

The chain employs TRBV2 and TRBJ2-7; no firm D call. V dropped 7 bases and J dropped 7 bases, with 29 bases sitting between them. Germline CDR1 is SNHLY and CDR2 is FYNNEI. This CDR3 contains 17 residues. The CDR3 DNA reads as TGTGCCAGCACCCCCCCGGTTCCGCAAGCGAAGAGTGGTGAGCAGTACGTC. This translates into CASTPPVPQAKSGEQYV.

The chain is built from TRBV6-5 and TRBJ1-5; possible D gene TRBD1, 5 bases. Per germline, CDR1 MNHEY and CDR2 SVGAGI. Trimming took off 5 bases at V and 12 bases at J, with 11 bases between the two ends. This CDR3 has 11 residues. This CDR3 reads CASSPRDVQHF. The CDR3 DNA follows: TGTGCCAGCAGTCCAAGGGACGTCCAGCATTTT.

The chain recombines TRBV6-5 with TRBJ1-2; TRBD1 might be the D (6 bases). Trimming removed 0 bases at V and 6 bases at J, with 11 bases between. CDR1 and CDR2 from the germline V gene are MNHEY and SVGAGI. The length of the CDR3 is 14 residues. DNA for the CDR3: TGTGCCAGCAGTTACTCCGCAGGGACACATGGCTACACCTTC. This codes for CASSYSAGTHGYTF.

The J gene is TRBJ2-1, the V gene TRBV7-2; D is uncertain. CDR1 and CDR2 from the germline V gene are SGHTA and FQGNSA. The CDR3 totals 13 residues. V shed 4 bases and J shed 3 bases, with 7 bases lying between them. The CDR3 bases are TGTGCCAGCAGCTACTACAGCTACAATGAGCAGTTCTTC. Translating gives CASSYYSYNEQFF.

The V and J genes are TRBV9 and TRBJ2-7; D remains ambiguous. Germline V gene sequence: CDR1 SGDLS, CDR2 YYNGEE. The CDR3 loop spans 13 amino acids. Trimming shortened V by 0 bases and J by 3 bases, and 7 bases separated the two germline ends. This CDR3 is CASSVEDGYEQYV. As DNA, the CDR3 is TGTGCCAGCAGCGTAGAGGACGGCTACGAGCAGTACGTC.

The V and J genes are TRBV12-3 or TRBV12-4 and TRBJ2-3; D ambiguous. The CDR3 spans 12 residues. The V and J ends lost 6 bases and 7 bases respectively, with 11 bases between them. The CDR3 sequence is CASSLDPYTQYF. Here the CDR3 DNA reads TGTGCCAGCAGCCTGGACCCTTATACGCAGTATTTT.